One and the same sample provided the 9 T cell receptor beta chains below, sequenced in a study of CD8 T cells in Susac syndrome. Random hexamers were used to reverse transcribe about 0.45 to 1 ug of RNA. TCRdb used MiXCR to reprocess the immunoSEQ multiplex PCR reads, holding one entry per CDR3 protein. The repertoire consists of 150,000 or so distinct CDR3 sequences, with 90% to 95% occurring once and the leading ten covering just over 0.13%. The sequenced material came from CD4+ T cells from PBMCs. The source of these receptors is a human donor in good health.

V and J are TRBV6-5 and TRBJ1-4; perhaps TRBD1 as D (5 bases). V shed 5 bases and J shed 10 bases, with 11 bases lying between them. Germline CDR1 and CDR2: MNHEY and SVGAGI. The CDR3 is 12 amino acids. CDR3 region: CASSPGVGKLFF. The CDR3 bases are TGTGCCAGCAGTCCGGGGGTGGGAAAACTGTTTTTT.

This clonotype appeared a few times. The J gene is TRBJ2-5, the V gene TRBV2; 9 bases align to TRBD2. The ends lost 2 bases at V and 5 bases at J; junction bases unmatched: 6. The CDR3 contains 15 residues. CDR1 and CDR2 (germline): SNHLY, FYNNEI. CDR3 coding DNA: TGTGCCAGCAGTGAACTAGCGGGGAACGGGGAGACCCAGTACTTC. Amino acid sequence: CASSELAGNGETQYF.

The gene calls are TRBV7-2 and TRBJ2-5; D gene uncertain. In germline, CDR1 is SGHTA, CDR2 FQGNSA. V was cut by 3 bases and J by 1 base, with 12 bases left in between. The CDR3 contains 15 residues. CDR3 bases: TGTGCCAGCAGCTTTAGGGCCGGCTTCCAAGAGACCCAGTACTTC. Its protein is CASSFRAGFQETQYF. The full variable domain, with the rest looked up from reference TRBV7-2 and TRBJ2-5, is GAGVSQSPSNKVTEKGKDVELRCDPISGHTALYWYRQSLGQGLEFLIYFQGNSAPDKSGLPSDRFSAERTGGSVSTLTIQRTQQEDSAVYLCASSFRAGFQETQYFGPGTRLLVL.

The chain joins TRBV19 to TRBJ2-2; 11 bases map to TRBD1. Germline V gives CDR1 LNHDA, CDR2 SQIVND (reference sequence). This CDR3 has 15 residues. With V trimmed by 6 bases and J by 1 base, 1 base remained unmatched. Here the CDR3 DNA reads TGTGCCAGTAGCGGGACAGGGGGGAACACCGGGGAGCTGTTTTTT. Encoded protein: CASSGTGGNTGELFF. Full variable domain (rest looked up from reference TRBV19 and TRBJ2-2): DGGITQSPKYLFRKEGQNVTLSCEQNLNHDAMYWYRQDPGQGLRLIYYSQIVNDFQKGDIAEGYSVSREKKESFPLTVTSAQKNPTAFYLCASSGTGGNTGELFFGEGSRLTVL.

In its sample, this clonotype was seen a few times. Here the CDR3 DNA reads TGTGCCAGCAGCCAACAGTTAAATCAGCCCCAGCATTTT. Encoded protein: CASSQQLNQPQHF. The chain recombines TRBV3-1 with TRBJ1-5; D unclear. With 2 bases removed from V and 4 bases from J, the gap between germline ends came to 6 bases. Looked up from germline, CDR1 is LGHDT and CDR2 is YNNKEL (reference sequence). This CDR3 is built from 13 residues.

The V call is TRBV3-1, the J call TRBJ2-7; 8 bases are shared with TRBD1. After removal of 4 bases from V and 3 bases from J, the junction contained 5 bases not matched to a gene. The length of the CDR3 is 14 residues. CDR1 is LGHDT, CDR2 YNNKEL, per germline (reference sequence). The CDR3 nucleotides read TGTGCCAGCAGCCGTCAGGGGGCGAACTACGAGCAGTACTTC. Translation: CASSRQGANYEQYF.

The rearrangement joins TRBV3-1 to TRBJ2-3, with TRBD1 matching 7 bases. V was clipped by 4 bases and J by 3 bases; unmatched bases: 4. Germline-derived CDR1 and CDR2 are LGHDT and YNNKEL (reference sequence). The CDR3 consists of 14 residues. CDR3 sequence reads: CASSLRQGTDTQYF. The CDR3 region has the DNA TGTGCCAGCAGCCTTCGACAGGGTACAGATACGCAGTATTTT.

The CDR3 coding sequence is TGTGCCAGTAGCTCGCAGCAGGGGCTCAATTCACCCCTCCACTTT. Protein product: CASSSQQGLNSPLHF. The chain carries TRBV19 and TRBJ1-6; D is perhaps TRBD1 (6 bases). V was shortened by 6 bases and J by 7 bases, with 16 bases between the two germline ends. The CDR3 covers 15 residues. Germline V gives CDR1 LNHDA, CDR2 SQIVND (reference sequence).

The V and J genes are TRBV29-1 and TRBJ2-5; possibly TRBD1 for D (6 bases). The CDR3 has 13 residues. V was cut by 3 bases and J by 5 bases, with 13 bases left in between. Germline V gene sequence: CDR1 SQVTM, CDR2 ANQGSEA. The CDR3 loop is CSVELGAGETQYF. CDR3 bases: TGCAGCGTTGAGCTGGGGGCAGGCGAGACCCAGTACTTC.